These 9 T cell receptor beta chains originate from one sample sequenced in a study of T-cell reconstitution after alpha-beta-depleted transplantation in children (TCRdb year 2016). The library came from PCR. TCRdb lists the instrument as Illumina HiSeq 2500. TCR library preparation used molecular barcoding, with unique molecular identifiers applied to normalize quantification of the TCRbeta repertoire. In-frame beta chains were kept once TCRdb had trimmed the public reads at Q25 with fastp and called clones with MiXCR. A single entry per CDR3 protein holds the most common genes and DNA from its merged rows. The sample profile shows 380,000 or so distinct CDR3 sequences; roughly 15% of them were found once. The ten biggest clones cover 3.5% to 4.5% of the sample. The source material was PBMCs, sampled from the stem cell graft. These receptor sequences come from a human donor who donated a stem cell graft to a child with Fanconi anemia.

As to this clonotype: At one end the junction does not follow the germline gene, possibly because of a read error. The V and J genes are TRBV20-1 and TRBJ1-2; D unresolved. CDR1 and CDR2 from the germline V gene are DFQATT and SNEGSKA (reference sequence). The CDR3 contains 12 residues. As DNA, the CDR3 is TGCACTGCTAGGACGGAACCCTATGGCTACACCTTC. Its protein product is CTARTEPYGYTF.

This clonotype was counted a single time. The gene calls are TRBV4-3 and TRBJ2-3, with TRBD2 matching 11 bases. Germline V gene lookup returns CDR1 LGHNA and CDR2 YSLEER. The CDR3 sequence is 16 residues long. V lost 3 bases, J lost 4 bases, and 6 bases stayed unmatched. The chain's CDR3 is CASSQQDSGGADTQYF. CDR3 sequence (DNA): TGCGCCAGCAGCCAGCAGGATAGCGGGGGGGCAGATACGCAGTATTTT.

This chain links TRBV10-3 with TRBJ2-5; D is possibly TRBD2 (6 bases). CDR1 is ENHRY, CDR2 SYGVKD, per germline. V lost 0 bases to trimming and J lost 4 bases, with 9 bases between them. The CDR3 consists of 14 residues. The CDR3 is CAISESPGGETQYF. The CDR3 DNA is TGTGCCATCAGTGAGTCCCCCGGGGGAGAGACCCAGTACTTC.

This clonotype has more than one count but fewer than ten. The chain recombines TRBV4-1 with TRBJ1-1; D unclear. V dropped 2 bases and J dropped 4 bases, with 14 bases sitting between them. The CDR3 extends over 15 amino acids. CDR1 is MGHRA, CDR2 YSYEKL, per germline. The CDR3 sequence is CASSQRVAETTEAFF. CDR3 DNA sequence: TGCGCCAGCAGCCAAAGGGTAGCGGAGACCACTGAAGCTTTCTTT.

This clonotype has ten or more counts. The chain employs TRBV7-6 and TRBJ1-5, with D tentatively TRBD1 (6 bases). Trimming pared 5 bases from V and 7 bases from J, leaving 12 bases between. There are 13 residues in the CDR3. CDR1 is SGHVS and CDR2 is FNYEAQ in the germline V gene. This CDR3 is CASSQRGEQPQHF. DNA for the CDR3: TGTGCCAGCAGCCAGAGGGGGGAGCAGCCCCAGCATTTT.

Only a few counts were recorded for this clonotype. The chain joins TRBV11-2 to TRBJ1-1; D gene uncertain. The V gene's germline CDR1 is SGHAT and CDR2 FQNNGV. This CDR3 region has 16 residues. Trimming removed 8 bases from V and 0 bases from J, with 19 bases in between. The CDR3 DNA sequence: TGTGCCAGCTCCTCCAGCGGACCGTCTATGAACACTGAAGCTTTCTTT. Its translation: CASSSSGPSMNTEAFF.

V and J are TRBV5-1 and TRBJ1-4; D is undetermined. The V gene's germline CDR1 is SGHRS and CDR2 YFSETQ. This CDR3 region has 13 residues. The ends were cut back, 4 bases at V and 7 bases at J, with 11 bases in the middle. CDR3 in amino acids: CASSADRSEKLFF. The CDR3 bases are TGCGCCAGCAGCGCGGACCGGAGTGAAAAACTGTTTTTT.

This clonotype was recorded a few times. The chain joins TRBV7-2 to TRBJ2-7, with D possibly being TRBD1 or TRBD2 (5 bases each). The V gene's germline CDR1 is SGHTA and CDR2 FQGNSA. V was pared by 5 bases and J by 7 bases, with 12 bases between. The CDR3 has 12 residues. CDR3 sequence: CASSPGAGEQYF. CDR3 nucleotides: TGTGCCAGCAGCCCTGGGGCGGGTGAGCAGTACTTC.

The chain carries TRBV12-3 or TRBV12-4 and TRBJ2-7; TRBD1 or TRBD2 may be the D gene (5 bases each). The V end was cut by 5 bases, the J end by 4 bases, with 21 bases between. The CDR3 length is 16 residues. The CDR3 spells CASSKLKRDGHYEQYV. The CDR3 bases are TGTGCCAGCAGTAAACTAAAGAGGGACGGTCATTACGAGCAGTACGTC.